The next 10 T cell receptor beta chains were all read from a single sample in a study of T-cell memory formation after mild COVID-19. Via MiXCR, TCRdb re-called the 5' RACE reads, giving one row per CDR3 protein. The top ten clones hold around 23% of a sample with over 300,000 distinct CDR3 sequences, under 25% of them seen once. Sequencing was carried out using PBMCs or a T cell subset sorted from them (not recorded which). These receptors were obtained from a young man who had mild COVID-19 (a few samples of this study predate the infection). Cell type and time point are not known.

This chain links TRBV7-2 with TRBJ1-6; no reliable D call. The V gene lost 7 bases and the J gene lost 4 bases, with 8 bases spanning the gap. The germline CDR1 and CDR2 sequences are SGHTA and FQGNSA. The CDR3 is 13 amino acids. This CDR3 reads CASTREYNSPLHF. The CDR3 DNA reads TGTGCCAGCACCCGGGAATATAATTCACCCCTCCACTTT.

This clonotype was detected only a few times. J is TRBJ1-1 and V is TRBV2; D uncertain. The CDR3 runs to 15 residues. Germline CDR1 reads SNHLY; CDR2 reads FYNNEI. V lost 4 bases, J lost 1 base, and 13 bases lay in between. CDR3 residues: CASSGSRRANTEAFF. In DNA form, the CDR3 reads TGTGCCAGCAGTGGCAGCAGGCGGGCGAACACTGAAGCTTTCTTT.

This clonotype was observed many times. The J gene is TRBJ2-5, the V gene TRBV5-5, with D possibly TRBD1 on 5 matching bases. Germline values: CDR1 SGHKS, CDR2 YYEKEE (reference sequence). The CDR3 spans 14 residues. With 1 base removed from V and 2 bases from J, the gap between germline ends came to 9 bases. As DNA, the CDR3 is TGTGCCAGCAGCTTGACGACAGTTCAAGAGACCCAGTACTTC. It specifies CASSLTTVQETQYF. Supplemented by reference TRBV5-5 and TRBJ2-5, the full variable domain reads DAGVTQSPTHLIKTRGQQVTLRCSPISGHKSVSWYQQVLGQGPQFIFQYYEKEERGRGNFPDRFSARQFPNYSSELNVNALLLGDSALYLCASSLTTVQETQYFGPGTRLLVL.

A few counts support this clonotype. The genes are TRBV24-1 and TRBJ1-1, with D unclear. The ends were cut back, 4 bases at V and 6 bases at J, with 14 bases in the middle. Germline CDR1 and CDR2: KGHDR and SFDVKD. The CDR3 sequence is 14 residues long. CDR3 loop: CATSDSNPGSEAFF. The CDR3 region has the DNA TGTGCCACCAGTGACTCTAATCCCGGATCTGAAGCTTTCTTT.

This clonotype has just a few counts. V and J are TRBV18 and TRBJ2-3, with D perhaps TRBD1 or TRBD2 (5 bases each). V lost 2 bases, J lost 4 bases, and 10 bases lay in between. The CDR3 runs to 14 residues. The germline V gene has CDR1 KGHSH and CDR2 LQKENI. The CDR3 nucleotides read TGTGCCAGCTCACCAGGGATGGGGGCAGATACGCAGTATTTT. Its protein product is CASSPGMGADTQYF.

This chain connects TRBV2 to TRBJ2-7; D remains unclear. V lost 1 base and J lost 2, with 9 bases in between. This CDR3 spans 14 amino acids. Germline CDR1 reads SNHLY; CDR2 reads FYNNEI. In DNA, the CDR3 is TGTGCCAGCAGTGAAGGGGTTTTGACCTACGAGCAGTACTTC. Encoded protein: CASSEGVLTYEQYF.

This chain uses TRBV9 with TRBJ2-5; D is uncertain. The germline gives CDR1 SGDLS, CDR2 YYNGEE. There are 14 residues in the CDR3. The V end was cut by 3 bases, the J end by 1 base, with 10 bases between. CDR3 sequence: CASSERPLQETQYF. CDR3 DNA sequence: TGTGCCAGCAGCGAAAGACCCCTCCAAGAGACCCAGTACTTC.

V is TRBV9 and J is TRBJ2-2; TRBD1 aligns across 9 bases. The CDR3 runs 17 residues. CDR1 and CDR2 (germline): SGDLS, YYNGEE. V was clipped by 4 bases and J by 8 bases; unmatched bases: 15. The CDR3 bases are TGTGCCAGCAGCCTCGGGTGGGGACAGGGATACTCGGGGGAGCTGTTTTTT. This encodes CASSLGWGQGYSGELFF. Full variable domain (missing parts from reference TRBV9 and TRBJ2-2): DSGVTQTPKHLITATGQRVTLRCSPRSGDLSVYWYQQSLDQGLQFLIQYYNGEERAKGNILERFSAQQFPDLHSELNLSSLELGDSALYFCASSLGWGQGYSGELFFGEGSRLTVL.

This chain connects TRBV6-2 or TRBV6-3 to TRBJ2-2; tentative D call: TRBD1 (6 bases). The CDR3 loop spans 14 amino acids. Germline CDR1 and CDR2: MNHEY and SVGEGT. V was pared by 0 bases and J by 4 bases, with 6 bases between. The CDR3 DNA is TGTGCCAGCAGTTACTCAGGGGGCACCGGGGAGCTGTTTTTT. Residues: CASSYSGGTGELFF.

This clonotype was picked up one time. This chain links TRBV20-1 with TRBJ2-1, with 12 nucleotides matching TRBD2. J gave up 6 bases and V 5 bases, and 5 bases lay outside the gene matches. CDR1 and CDR2 (germline): DFQATT, SNEGSKA (reference sequence). The CDR3 has 14 residues. In DNA form, the CDR3 reads TGCAGTGCTCCCAGACTAGCGGGGGCCAATGAGCAGTTCTTC. It translates to CSAPRLAGANEQFF.